A selection of T cell receptor beta chains follows, all from one sample in a study of Ad26.COV2.S vaccination and SARS-CoV-2 variants. Data came from immunoSEQ multiplex PCR; TCRdb stores just in-frame clones and leaves some out. In the table there are more than 300,000 clones, about nine tenths of which are singletons. The material was peripheral blood, obtained in a trial of Ad26.COV2.S vaccine versus placebo. The receptors were sampled from a person aged 18-60 years who received the Ad26.COV2.S COVID-19 vaccine or a placebo. CDR3s include the opening cysteine and the closing phenylalanine or tryptophan. The order of the fields is V gene, J gene, clone size, D gene, CDR3 DNA, CDR3 protein. The D gene is left open where the match is weak. Size tells how often a clone was seen (once, few, many) or the class of an expanded clone, and some rows leave it out.

TRBV27	TRBJ1-6	once	NA	TGTGCCAGCACCTCGACAGTCTCCTATAATTCACCCCTCCACTTT	CASTSTVSYNSPLHF
TRBV11-3	TRBJ1-3	NA	NA	TGTGCCAGCAGCCAAGGACGGGACTCTGGAAACACCATATATTTT	CASSQGRDSGNTIYF
TRBV18	TRBJ1-4	NA	NA	TGTGCCAGCTCACCAACGCAGGCCGCAACTAATGAAAAACTGTTTTTT	CASSPTQAATNEKLFF
TRBV18	TRBJ2-2	NA	NA	TGTGCCAGCTCCATCCGGGAGAAGGACACCGGGGAGCTGTTTTTT	CASSIREKDTGELFF
TRBV6-5	TRBJ1-3	once	NA	TGTGCCAGCAGAAGTTTTGGGACAACTGGAAACACCATATATTTT	CASRSFGTTGNTIYF
TRBV6-2/TRBV6-3	TRBJ1-2	NA	TRBD1	TGTGCCAGCAGTTACGGGGGACAGCCCTATGGCTACACCTTC	CASSYGGQPYGYTF
TRBV2	TRBJ2-1	NA	TRBD2	TGTGCCAGCAGTGGGCTAGCGGGGGATAGTACAATGAGGGAGTTCTTC	CASSGLAGDSTMREFF
TRBV7-8	TRBJ2-5	NA	NA	TGTGCCAGCAGCTTCAGACAGTCCCAAGAGACCCAGTACTTC	CASSFRQSQETQYF
TRBV28	TRBJ2-6	NA	TRBD1	TGTGCCAGCAGCCACGGGGACAGGGGGTCTGGGGCCAACGTCCTGACTTTC	CASSHGDRGSGANVLTF
TRBV4-3	TRBJ2-3	NA	NA	TGCGCCAGCAGCCAAGATTGGGGGACTAGCACAGATACGCAGTATTTT	CASSQDWGTSTDTQYF
TRBV30	TRBJ2-1	NA	NA	TGTGCCTGGAGCGCACAGGGGACTTTGAAGCAGTTCTTC	CAWSAQGTLKQFF
TRBV7-2	TRBJ1-3	NA	NA	TGTGCCAGCAGCTTATCTAACCTCCCCATCATATATTTT	CASSLSNLPIIYF
TRBV5-6	TRBJ1-1	NA	NA	TGTGCCAGCAGCTTAGACACGCTCACGTCTGAAGCTTTCTTT	CASSLDTLTSEAFF
TRBV9	TRBJ1-1	NA	NA	TGTGCCAGCAGCGAGTCACGAGGGGCTGAAGCTTTCTTT	CASSESRGAEAFF